The 21 T cell receptor beta chains presented below share a single source sample, sequenced in a study of glioma-infiltrating T cells after dendritic cell vaccination. Sequenced by immunoSEQ multiplex PCR; TCRdb stores in-frame clones only, minus some. The data contain 80,000 to 100,000 clones, roughly three quarters of them singletons. The specimen comprised blood, sampled before dendritic cell vaccination. The source is a human donor with glioblastoma.

The DNA of the CDR3 is TGTGCCAGCATTCGGCGGGACTCCGATGACGAGCAGTACTTC. This encodes CASIRRDSDDEQYF. The V and J genes are TRBV13 and TRBJ2-7, with D possibly TRBD2 on 6 matching bases. The germline gives CDR1 PRHDT, CDR2 FYEKMQ (reference sequence). The CDR3 is 14 residues long. V gave up 7 bases and J gave up 5 bases, with 18 bases separating them.

The chain employs TRBV5-6 and TRBJ2-1; D remains ambiguous. V was clipped by 1 base and J by 3 bases, with 11 bases between them. This CDR3 has 15 amino acids. The germline CDR1 and CDR2 sequences are SGHDT and YYEEEE. The CDR3 nucleotides are TGTGCCAGCAGCTTGTACGGAGTACACTACAATGAGCAGTTCTTC. Its protein is CASSLYGVHYNEQFF.

The chain links TRBV19 to TRBJ1-2; D perhaps matches TRBD1 (6 bases). V shed 3 bases and J shed 3 bases, with 20 bases lying between them. CDR3 size: 17 residues. Germline assignment: CDR1 LNHDA and CDR2 SQIVND (reference sequence). CDR3 nucleotide sequence: TGTGCCAGTAGTATGGGTCGAGTCGGGGACACTTACTATGGCTACACCTTC. Translated, it gives CASSMGRVGDTYYGYTF.

V gene TRBV18 combines with J gene TRBJ1-2; no reliable D call. Germline assignment: CDR1 KGHSH and CDR2 LQKENI. The CDR3 runs 13 residues. With 3 bases removed from V and 7 bases from J, the gap between germline ends came to 12 bases. The CDR3 nucleotides are TGTGCCAGCTCACCCGGACGGGAGTTTGGCTACACCTTC. It translates to CASSPGREFGYTF.

V and J are TRBV2 and TRBJ2-2; the match to TRBD1 covers 9 bases. V shed 6 bases, J shed 1 base, and the junction held 3 bases outside the gene matches. Per germline, CDR1 SNHLY and CDR2 FYNNEI. This CDR3 spans 15 amino acids. The DNA of the CDR3 is TGTGCCAGCAGAGACAGGGGGAGGAACACCGGGGAGCTGTTTTTT. This gives the protein CASRDRGRNTGELFF.

In DNA, the CDR3 is TGTGCCAGCAGTTTTGCGGGGACTAGCGGGGGTAGCACAGATACGCAGTATTTT. Translated: CASSFAGTSGGSTDTQYF. The chain links TRBV27 to TRBJ2-3, with 14 bases that match TRBD2. Germline trimming cut 3 bases from V and 0 bases from J; bases unmatched to any gene: 5. The CDR3 has 18 amino acids. The germline CDR1 and CDR2 sequences are MNHEY and SMNVEV (reference sequence).

CDR3 nucleotide sequence: TGCGCCAGCAGCTCTGGGACTAGCGGGGGGATGGAGACCCAGTACTTC. This sequence encodes CASSSGTSGGMETQYF. V gene TRBV5-1 combines with J gene TRBJ2-5, with 15 bases matching TRBD2. CDR3 size: 16 residues. J was trimmed by 5 bases and V by 3 bases; bases with no gene match: 5. Germline V gene sequence: CDR1 SGHRS, CDR2 YFSETQ.

A few counts support this clone. The V and J genes are TRBV6-1 and TRBJ2-2, with D maybe TRBD1 (5 bases). The CDR3 loop spans 16 amino acids. Between the trimmed V and J ends, which lost 4 bases and 4 bases, there was a span of 16 bases. From germline, CDR1 is MNHNS and CDR2 SASEGT. CDR3 bases: TGTGCCAGCAGTGGCCCTCAGGGTTGGATCACCGGGGAGCTGTTTTTT. Translated: CASSGPQGWITGELFF.

The rearrangement uses TRBV10-1 and TRBJ1-2; weak D call: TRBD1 (6 bases). Trimming left V 3 bases short and J 0 bases short, with 11 bases between. The CDR3 is 15 residues long. From germline, CDR1 is WNHNN and CDR2 SYGVQD (reference sequence). CDR3 sequence (DNA): TGCGCCAGCAGTGACAGGGGACGTCCTAACTATGGCTACACCTTC. Translation: CASSDRGRPNYGYTF.

This chain connects TRBV2 to TRBJ1-1; 12 nucleotides match TRBD1. Germline V gives CDR1 SNHLY, CDR2 FYNNEI. Trimming at V came to 7 bases and at J to 5 bases, leaving 8 bases not matched to a gene. This CDR3 contains 15 residues. The CDR3 region is CASTQGTGGRTEAFF. The DNA for the CDR3 is TGTGCCAGCACCCAAGGGACAGGGGGCCGGACTGAAGCTTTCTTT.

DNA of the CDR3: TGTGCCAGCAGCCAAGATCTGGAGGGGGCCGTTGGCTACACCTTC. It yields the protein CASSQDLEGAVGYTF. The chain carries TRBV4-2 and TRBJ1-2; 7 bases line up with TRBD1. The CDR3 runs 15 residues. Germline CDR1 is LGHNA and CDR2 is YNFKEQ. The trim removed 0 bases at V and 7 bases at J, leaving 8 bases unmatched.

The chain has TRBV7-9 and TRBJ2-1; the D is unclear. This CDR3 spans 13 amino acids. Trimming pared 2 bases from V and 3 bases from J, leaving 5 bases between. The V gene's germline CDR1 is SEHNR and CDR2 FQNEAQ (reference sequence). Here the CDR3 reads CASSLTYYNEQFF. CDR3 coding DNA: TGTGCCAGCAGCTTAACCTACTACAATGAGCAGTTCTTC.

The rearrangement uses TRBV30 and TRBJ2-5; weak D call: TRBD1 (5 bases). Matching the DNA end better, TRBJ2-7 makes the J call doubtful. Germline lookup yields CDR1 GTSNPN and CDR2 SVGIG (reference sequence). This CDR3 spans 13 amino acids. DNA for the CDR3: TGTGCCTGGAGTGCAGGGTCATCCCACGAGCAGTACTTC. Amino acids: CAWSAGSSHEQYF.

This sequence joins TRBV27 and TRBJ1-1; TRBD1 might be the D (5 bases). The CDR3 sequence is 14 residues long. Trimming stripped 7 bases from V and 10 bases from J, with 22 bases between. From germline, CDR1 is MNHEY and CDR2 SMNVEV (reference sequence). The CDR3 coding sequence is TGTGCCAGCATCCCATCATTAGGGGCGATGGGAGCTTTCTTT. Protein: CASIPSLGAMGAFF.

The J gene is TRBJ1-3, the V gene TRBV5-1, with D tentatively TRBD1 (6 bases). Germline-derived CDR1 and CDR2 are SGHRS and YFSETQ. The CDR3 extends over 19 amino acids. The V gene lost 2 bases and the J gene lost 5 bases, with 26 bases spanning the gap. This CDR3 reads CASSFRFVTGQSKRNTIYF. The CDR3 DNA sequence: TGCGCCAGCAGCTTTCGTTTCGTAACTGGACAGTCAAAGAGAAACACCATATATTTT.

This clone was detected only a few times. The V and J genes are TRBV5-1 and TRBJ1-1; possible D gene TRBD1, 5 bases. Germline V CDR1 and CDR2: SGHRS, YFSETQ. This CDR3 is 13 amino acids long. The V and J ends lost 6 bases and 2 bases respectively, with 11 bases between them. Here the CDR3 DNA reads TGCGCCAGCAAGGCAGGGCCCAACACTGAAGCTTTCTTT. It translates to CASKAGPNTEAFF.

J is TRBJ1-1 and V is TRBV5-1, with 9 bases aligning to TRBD1. Germline assignment: CDR1 SGHRS and CDR2 YFSETQ. Trimming cost V 8 bases and J 2 bases; bases outside gene matches: 10. The CDR3 is 15 amino acids. This CDR3 is CASTRDRVRNTEAFF. CDR3 coding DNA: TGCGCCAGTACGCGGGACAGGGTACGAAACACTGAAGCTTTCTTT.

The rearrangement links TRBV19 to TRBJ1-2; no definite D call. V lost 4 bases and J lost 3, with 9 bases in between. Germline lookup yields CDR1 LNHDA and CDR2 SQIVND (reference sequence). The CDR3 totals 13 residues. The CDR3 nucleotides read TGTGCCAGTAGTAAGAACGGGGACTATGGCTACACCTTC. Its translation is CASSKNGDYGYTF. The whole variable domain, remainder taken from reference TRBV19 and TRBJ1-2, is DGGITQSPKYLFRKEGQNVTLSCEQNLNHDAMYWYRQDPGQGLRLIYYSQIVNDFQKGDIAEGYSVSREKKESFPLTVTSAQKNPTAFYLCASSKNGDYGYTFGSGTRLTVV.

This clone was counted between two and nine times. The genes are TRBV6-1 and TRBJ1-5; 9 positions agree with TRBD1. This CDR3 comprises 15 residues. Germline values: CDR1 MNHNS, CDR2 SASEGT. After removal of 4 bases from V and 0 bases from J, the junction contained 1 base not matched to a gene. The CDR3 nucleotides read TGTGCCAGCAGTGTGACAGGGGGTAGCAATCAGCCCCAGCATTTT. This gives the protein CASSVTGGSNQPQHF.

V usage is TRBV6-5 and J usage is TRBJ2-2; the D is unclear. This CDR3 region has 15 residues. CDR1 and CDR2 (germline): MNHEY, SVGAGI. V lost 2 bases, J lost 7 bases, and 14 bases lay in between. This CDR3 reads CASSYATMRLGELFF. CDR3 nucleotides: TGTGCCAGCAGTTACGCGACCATGAGGCTCGGGGAGCTGTTTTTT.

The J gene is TRBJ1-2, the V gene TRBV30; 7 bases fit TRBD1. Germline loops: CDR1 GTSNPN, CDR2 SVGIG (reference sequence). The CDR3 has 13 amino acids. V lost 5 bases to trimming and J lost 2 bases; unmatched junction nucleotides: 5. The DNA of the CDR3 is TGTGCCTGGGGCCGGGACAGCAACTATGGCTACACCTTC. Translated, it gives CAWGRDSNYGYTF.